These T cell receptor beta chains were read from a single sample in a study of T cells in localized non-small cell lung cancer. Assay used: immunoSEQ multiplex PCR; TCRdb lists only in-frame clones, some missing. This sample carries about 52,000 clones, around 90% of them seen once, and the ten largest clones take roughly 16%. The material sequenced was PBMCs, taken before any cancer treatment. These receptors came from a female donor with stage II lung adenocarcinoma. The CDR3 runs from the conserved cysteine through the conserved F or W. The D gene is left open where the match is weak. Clone sizes are given selectively: once, few, many, or a class where the clone is expanded.

v_call: TRBV6-1
clone_size: NA
j_call: TRBJ2-7
d_call: TRBD1
cdr3_aa: CASRDGAGGYEQYF
cdr3_nt: TGTGCCAGTCGAGATGGGGCAGGGGGCTACGAGCAGTACTTC

v_call: TRBV6-1
clone_size: NA
j_call: TRBJ1-4
d_call: TRBD1
cdr3_aa: CASSQNRGDEKLFF
cdr3_nt: TGTGCCAGCAGCCAAAACAGGGGCGATGAAAAACTGTTTTTT

v_call: TRBV7-2
clone_size: NA
j_call: TRBJ2-1
d_call: TRBD1
cdr3_aa: CASSFLWTGGHNEQFF
cdr3_nt: TGTGCCAGCAGCTTTCTGTGGACAGGGGGCCACAATGAGCAGTTCTTC

v_call: TRBV7-2
clone_size: NA
j_call: TRBJ2-7
d_call: NA
cdr3_aa: CASSQSGTLDYEQYF
cdr3_nt: TGTGCCAGCAGCCAGTCCGGGACGTTAGACTACGAGCAGTACTTC

v_call: TRBV4-1
clone_size: NA
j_call: TRBJ1-6
d_call: NA
cdr3_aa: CASSQEEEGSSPLHF
cdr3_nt: TGCGCCAGCAGCCAAGAGGAGGAGGGTAGTTCACCCCTCCACTTT

v_call: TRBV2
clone_size: NA
j_call: TRBJ1-4
d_call: NA
cdr3_aa: CASSWTANEKLFF
cdr3_nt: TGTGCCAGCAGTTGGACAGCAAATGAAAAACTGTTTTTT

v_call: TRBV20-1
clone_size: NA
j_call: TRBJ2-4
d_call: TRBD1
cdr3_aa: CSADRGNIQYF
cdr3_nt: TGCAGTGCCGACAGGGGAAACATTCAGTACTTC

v_call: TRBV11-2
clone_size: NA
j_call: TRBJ1-2
d_call: NA
cdr3_aa: CASSLRDGGYTF
cdr3_nt: TGTGCCAGCAGCTTACGTGACGGTGGCTACACCTTC

v_call: TRBV5-5
clone_size: NA
j_call: TRBJ2-2
d_call: NA
cdr3_aa: CASSLVQGGTGELFF
cdr3_nt: TGTGCCAGCAGCTTGGTACAGGGAGGCACCGGGGAGCTGTTTTTT

v_call: TRBV5-8
clone_size: NA
j_call: TRBJ1-1
d_call: NA
cdr3_aa: CASTPGHSEAFF
cdr3_nt: TGTGCCAGCACCCCGGGACACTCTGAAGCTTTCTTT

v_call: TRBV5-1
clone_size: NA
j_call: TRBJ2-1
d_call: NA
cdr3_aa: CASLSGPGGNEQFF
cdr3_nt: TGCGCCAGCCTTAGCGGTCCTGGAGGGAATGAGCAGTTCTTC

v_call: TRBV2
clone_size: NA
j_call: TRBJ2-3
d_call: TRBD2
cdr3_aa: CASSRLAGTPDTQYF
cdr3_nt: TGTGCCAGCAGTCGACTAGCGGGGACGCCAGATACGCAGTATTTT

v_call: TRBV2
clone_size: NA
j_call: TRBJ2-1
d_call: TRBD2
cdr3_aa: CASRTSGGSYNEQFF
cdr3_nt: TGTGCCAGCCGGACTAGCGGGGGGTCCTACAATGAGCAGTTCTTC

v_call: TRBV6-5
clone_size: NA
j_call: TRBJ2-3
d_call: TRBD2
cdr3_aa: CASSNLAGGGYTQYF
cdr3_nt: TGTGCCAGCAGTAATCTAGCGGGGGGAGGATATACGCAGTATTTT

v_call: TRBV5-1
clone_size: NA
j_call: TRBJ2-1
d_call: TRBD2
cdr3_aa: CASSLGVGQRGNEQFF
cdr3_nt: TGCGCCAGCAGCTTGGGAGTAGGCCAGCGGGGCAATGAGCAGTTCTTC

v_call: TRBV4-1
clone_size: once
j_call: TRBJ2-1
d_call: TRBD2
cdr3_aa: CASSRIHSGGEFNNEQFF
cdr3_nt: TGCGCCAGCAGCCGAATCCATAGCGGGGGTGAGTTTAACAATGAGCAGTTCTTC

v_call: TRBV5-5
clone_size: NA
j_call: TRBJ2-7
d_call: TRBD1
cdr3_aa: CASSLGWTGGGEQYF
cdr3_nt: TGTGCCAGCAGCTTGGGGTGGACAGGGGGCGGCGAGCAGTACTTC

v_call: TRBV5-5
clone_size: NA
j_call: TRBJ1-1
d_call: NA
cdr3_aa: CASSLEGLNTEAFF
cdr3_nt: TGTGCCAGCAGCTTGGAGGGTCTGAACACTGAAGCTTTCTTT

v_call: TRBV19
clone_size: NA
j_call: TRBJ2-7
d_call: TRBD1
cdr3_aa: CASSIKGATYEQYF
cdr3_nt: TGTGCCAGTAGTATAAAGGGGGCCACCTACGAGCAGTACTTC

v_call: TRBV2
clone_size: NA
j_call: TRBJ2-2
d_call: NA
cdr3_aa: CASIASYTGELFF
cdr3_nt: TGTGCCAGCATTGCTTCTTACACCGGGGAGCTGTTTTTT

v_call: TRBV2
clone_size: NA
j_call: TRBJ2-6
d_call: NA
cdr3_aa: CASTGGQLSSGANVLTF
cdr3_nt: TGTGCCAGCACGGGGGGACAGTTGAGCTCTGGGGCCAACGTCCTGACTTTC

v_call: TRBV19
clone_size: NA
j_call: TRBJ1-1
d_call: NA
cdr3_aa: CASSMSPDTEAFF
cdr3_nt: TGTGCCAGTAGTATGTCCCCGGACACTGAAGCTTTCTTT

v_call: TRBV5-1
clone_size: NA
j_call: TRBJ2-7
d_call: TRBD1
cdr3_aa: CASSLRTGGHEQYF
cdr3_nt: TGCGCCAGCAGCTTGCGGACAGGGGGCCACGAGCAGTACTTC

v_call: TRBV7-9
clone_size: NA
j_call: TRBJ2-2
d_call: NA
cdr3_aa: CASSHQDYMANTGELFF
cdr3_nt: TGTGCCAGCAGCCATCAGGACTATATGGCGAACACCGGGGAGCTGTTTTTT

v_call: TRBV7-8
clone_size: NA
j_call: TRBJ1-1
d_call: NA
cdr3_aa: CASSLVFIRGTVDQGNTEAFF
cdr3_nt: TGTGCCAGCAGCTTAGTCTTTATACGGGGTACGGTTGATCAGGGGAACACTGAAGCTTTCTTT

v_call: TRBV29-1
clone_size: NA
j_call: TRBJ1-1
d_call: NA
cdr3_aa: CSAEAASATEAFF
cdr3_nt: TGCAGCGCCGAAGCGGCTTCGGCCACTGAAGCTTTCTTT

v_call: TRBV4-1
clone_size: NA
j_call: TRBJ2-7
d_call: NA
cdr3_aa: CASGFLESSYEQYF
cdr3_nt: TGCGCCAGCGGGTTTCTGGAGAGCTCCTACGAGCAGTACTTC

v_call: TRBV5-4
clone_size: NA
j_call: TRBJ2-1
d_call: NA
cdr3_aa: CASSFRAEGLGDNEQFF
cdr3_nt: TGTGCCAGCAGCTTTCGAGCGGAGGGCCTAGGAGACAATGAGCAGTTCTTC

v_call: TRBV19
clone_size: NA
j_call: TRBJ2-2
d_call: NA
cdr3_aa: CASSTTGGANTGELFF
cdr3_nt: TGTGCCAGTAGTACCACGGGGGGCGCGAACACCGGGGAGCTGTTTTTT

v_call: TRBV19
clone_size: NA
j_call: TRBJ2-2
d_call: TRBD2
cdr3_aa: CASSILGGGPSGELFF
cdr3_nt: TGTGCCAGTAGTATCTTGGGCGGGGGACCATCCGGGGAGCTGTTTTTT

v_call: TRBV5-1
clone_size: NA
j_call: TRBJ2-7
d_call: NA
cdr3_aa: CASSPRGTGHEQYF
cdr3_nt: TGCGCCAGCAGCCCCCGTGGGACCGGCCACGAGCAGTACTTC

v_call: TRBV6-1
clone_size: NA
j_call: TRBJ1-5
d_call: TRBD1
cdr3_aa: CASSVIVTGVNQPQHF
cdr3_nt: TGTGCCAGCAGTGTTATCGTGACAGGGGTAAATCAGCCCCAGCATTTT

v_call: TRBV18
clone_size: NA
j_call: TRBJ1-1
d_call: NA
cdr3_aa: CASSARAAVEAFF
cdr3_nt: TGTGCCAGCTCGGCCCGGGCAGCGGTAGAAGCTTTCTTT

v_call: TRBV19
clone_size: NA
j_call: TRBJ1-2
d_call: TRBD1
cdr3_aa: CASSFGTGNYGYTF
cdr3_nt: TGTGCCAGTAGCTTCGGGACAGGGAACTATGGCTACACCTTC

v_call: TRBV7-8
clone_size: NA
j_call: TRBJ1-2
d_call: NA
cdr3_aa: CASSLSQEANYGYTF
cdr3_nt: TGTGCCAGCAGCTTAAGCCAGGAAGCTAACTATGGCTACACCTTC

v_call: TRBV12-2
clone_size: NA
j_call: TRBJ2-5
d_call: NA
cdr3_aa: CASRLTPPSGGGFYSWETQYF
cdr3_nt: TGTGCAAGTCGCTTGACCCCACCAAGCGGGGGGGGGTTTTATAGTTGGGAGACCCAGTACTTC

v_call: TRBV7-9
clone_size: NA
j_call: TRBJ1-3
d_call: NA
cdr3_aa: CASSFEGARGNTIYF
cdr3_nt: TGTGCCAGCAGCTTCGAGGGCGCAAGGGGGAACACCATATATTTT

v_call: TRBV10-3
clone_size: NA
j_call: TRBJ1-1
d_call: TRBD1
cdr3_aa: CAISEQGADTEAFF
cdr3_nt: TGTGCCATCAGTGAGCAGGGGGCGGACACTGAAGCTTTCTTT

v_call: TRBV4-1
clone_size: NA
j_call: TRBJ2-7
d_call: NA
cdr3_aa: CASSLRETYEQYF
cdr3_nt: TGCGCCAGCAGCTTACGCGAGACCTACGAGCAGTACTTC

v_call: TRBV11-2
clone_size: NA
j_call: TRBJ1-2
d_call: TRBD1
cdr3_aa: CASSPNGDRGLWGYTF
cdr3_nt: TGTGCCAGCAGCCCTAACGGGGACAGGGGACTGTGGGGCTACACCTTC